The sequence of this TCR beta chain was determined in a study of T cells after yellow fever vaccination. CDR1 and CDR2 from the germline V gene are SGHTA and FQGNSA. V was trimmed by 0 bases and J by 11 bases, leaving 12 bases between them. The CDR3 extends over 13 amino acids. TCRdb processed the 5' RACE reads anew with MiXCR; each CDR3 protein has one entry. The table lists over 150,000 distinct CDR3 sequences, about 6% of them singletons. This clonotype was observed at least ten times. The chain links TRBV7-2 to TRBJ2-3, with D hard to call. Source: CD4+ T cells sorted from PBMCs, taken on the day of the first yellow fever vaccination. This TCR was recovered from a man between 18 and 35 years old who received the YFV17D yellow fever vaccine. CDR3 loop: CASSLAPAVLQYF. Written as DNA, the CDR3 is TGTGCCAGCAGCTTAGCGCCGGCGGTTTTGCAGTATTTT.